This T cell receptor (beta chain) was captured by sequencing in a study of T cell repertoires in cytomegalovirus infection. Study-level results: Summed frequency of public TCR beta families distinguished CMV carriers with the relevant HLA.

TCRdb used MiXCR to reprocess the reads, holding one entry per CDR3 protein. The data show 350,000 to 450,000 distinct CDR3 sequences, with about a sixth seen just once and 7.5% to 9% held by the top ten. The germline CDR1 and CDR2 sequences are DFQATT and SNEGSKA (reference sequence). V was trimmed by 4 bases and J by 2 bases, leaving 11 bases between them. This CDR3 spans 13 amino acids. This clonotype has more than one count but fewer than ten. Its antigen is unidentified. The sequencing input was PBMCs. The rearrangement joins TRBV20-1 to TRBJ2-5, with a weak D call TRBD1 (5 bases). The source of this sequence is a human donor in good health (CMV status not recorded). Some clones in this sample may be carry-over from other donors' samples. The CDR3 here is CSAIDSRQETQYF. The CDR3 region has the DNA TGCAGTGCTATAGACAGTAGGCAAGAGACCCAGTACTTC.